Presented here are 6 T cell receptor beta chains from one specimen sequenced in a study of CD8 T cells in ankylosing spondylitis. MiXCR, run by TCRdb on the 5' RACE reads, gives a single entry per CDR3 protein. Of fewer than 550,000 distinct CDR3 sequences in the sample, approximately 5% were seen once. Study-level findings and limits: Several highly homologous variants formed a TCR beta motif that appeared characteristic of ankylosing spondylitis blood.

No antigens are known for them. The sample taken for sequencing was blood, either unsorted or a sorted T cell fraction (not recorded which). These receptors originate from a male donor with ankylosing spondylitis.

This clonotype has more than one count but fewer than ten. Possible read error: a much larger clone is one base away. This chain connects TRBV7-9 to TRBJ2-3; D perhaps matches TRBD2 (6 bases). The CDR3 has 15 amino acids. Per germline, CDR1 SEHNR and CDR2 FQNEAQ (reference sequence). DNA for the CDR3: TGTGCCAGCAGCTTCCGGAGGAGGGGAACAGATATGCAGTATTTT. Its translation: CASSFRRRGTDMQYF.

This clonotype was observed many times. The V and J genes are TRBV5-1 and TRBJ2-5; D remains unclear. This CDR3 is 16 amino acids long. The V gene lost 0 bases and the J gene lost 0 bases, with 12 bases spanning the gap. From germline, CDR1 is SGHRS and CDR2 YFSETQ. CDR3 nucleotides: TGCGCCAGCAGCTTGGAGGGCAGAAGGTACCAAGAGACCCAGTACTTC. Translating it yields CASSLEGRRYQETQYF.

Remarks on this clonotype: It may be a read error: a sequence one base away is much more abundant. V is TRBV27 and J is TRBJ2-1; a possible D gene is TRBD2 (6 bases). V was shortened by 6 bases and J by 1 base, with 16 bases between the two germline ends. The germline V gene encodes CDR1 MNHEY and CDR2 SMNVEV (reference sequence). This CDR3 region has 16 residues. In DNA, the CDR3 is TGTGCCAGCAGCCAGGGACCGGGAGCATCCTACAATGAGCAGTTCTTC. This translates into CASSQGPGASYNEQFF.

This rearrangement joins TRBV9 to TRBJ2-7; 9 positions match TRBD1. The length of the CDR3 is 15 residues. V gave up 0 bases and J gave up 1 base; unmatched junction bases: 2. CDR1 and CDR2 (germline): SGDLS, YYNGEE. The CDR3 region is CASSVGGTGSYEQYF. CDR3 nucleotides: TGTGCCAGCAGCGTAGGGGGGACAGGGTCCTACGAGCAGTACTTC.

In its sample, this clonotype was seen many times. The chain recombines TRBV7-9 with TRBJ1-4; D uncertain. CDR1 SEHNR and CDR2 FQNEAQ come from the germline V gene (reference sequence). This CDR3 is 16 amino acids long. V lost 7 bases to trimming and J lost 7 bases, with 22 bases between them. The CDR3 DNA reads TGTGCCAGCATCATATCCCTGGCCTCATCTGGTGAAAAACTGTTTTTT. Protein product: CASIISLASSGEKLFF.

This clonotype was picked up a small number of times. Just one base apart from a much larger clone, this may be a read error. The chain uses TRBV7-8 and TRBJ2-7, with TRBD1 matching 8 bases. J was trimmed by 3 bases and V by 5 bases; bases with no gene match: 3. The germline V gene has CDR1 SGHVS and CDR2 FQNEAQ. CDR3 length: 13 residues. The CDR3 sequence is CASSADRDYEQYF. Here the CDR3 DNA reads TGTGCCAGCAGCGCGGACAGGGACTACGAGCAGTACTTC. Looking up the rest from reference TRBV7-8 and TRBJ2-7 gives the full variable domain: GAGVSQSPRYKVAKRGQDVALRCDPISGHVSLFWYQQALGQGPEFLTYFQNEAQLDKSGLPSDRFFAERPEGSVSTLKIQRTQQEDSAVYLCASSADRDYEQYFGPGTRLTVT.